This TCR beta chain was identified during a study of blood T cell repertoires in COVID-19. Across the study: Collection of acute and convalescent COVID-19 samples took place in the United States, Italy and Spain. Sources were T cells, B-cell-depleted T cells, or PBMCs; the material itself was cDNA or gDNA.

In the study's own analysis: From reference gene primer amplification, estimates of nucleated cell counts were derived. Some clones are missing from TCRdb's copy, which holds only in-frame ones; the method was immunoSEQ multiplex PCR. V, J and clone size reflect that table, while D and trimming were determined from the DNA. The data hold about 32,000 clones, with just over 90% observed a single time. Germline CDR1 PRHDT, CDR2 FYEKMQ (reference sequence). V was pared by 3 bases and J by 2 bases, with 4 bases of the junction left unmatched. This CDR3 contains 17 residues. The source is a man between 60 and 75 years old with acute or convalescent COVID-19. Sequencing was performed on peripheral blood. The genes are TRBV13 and TRBJ2-3; TRBD2 matches 14 bases. Here the CDR3 DNA reads TGTGCCAGCAGCTTCGGACTAGCGGGAGGCCCCACAGATACGCAGTATTTT. Protein sequence: CASSFGLAGGPTDTQYF.